This entry describes one TCR beta chain. Its antigen is as yet unknown. These data are taken from a study of tumor-infiltrating lymphocytes in primary liver carcinoma. The overall study: Patients were both men and women, whose ages ran from 30 to 69 years. Study-level findings and limits: Left bulk and unsorted, the samples did not allow CD4+ and CD8+ repertoires to be compared. Significantly greater top-250-clone fractions characterized tumors relative to blood (p = 0.039).

The authors took blood RNA from unsorted whole blood and also extracted germline DNA. Sampling before surgery obtained around 4.4 milliliters of peripheral blood. The CDR3 contains 15 residues. CDR1 is SGHRS, CDR2 YFSETQ, per germline. With V trimmed by 4 bases and J by 4 bases, 8 bases remained unmatched. Starting from 450 to 500 ng of total RNA, TCR beta cDNA was produced with a primer in the constant region. Library construction for TCR beta comprised three nested multiplex PCR rounds performed with slightly modified ARM-PCR. For roughly 10 cycles apiece, the opening two PCR rounds ran with TRBV1-TRBV30 forward primers and a C-beta reverse primer. TCRdb recomputed calls from the multiplex PCR reads with MiXCR, one row per CDR3 protein. The repertoire holds about 310,000 distinct CDR3 sequences, with 65% as singletons.

The sequenced sample was peripheral blood. The receptor comes from a middle-aged man with primary liver carcinoma and hepatitis B virus infection. The genes are TRBV5-1 and TRBJ2-5, with 9 bases fitting TRBD2. CDR3 sequence reads: CASSPSGTEGETQYF. CDR3 bases: TGCGCCAGCAGCCCTAGCGGGACGGAGGGAGAGACCCAGTACTTC. The full variable domain, with the rest looked up from reference TRBV5-1 and TRBJ2-5, is KAGVTQTPRYLIKTRGQQVTLSCSPISGHRSVSWYQQTPGQGLQFLFEYFSETQRNKGNFPGRFSGRQFSNSRSEMNVSTLELGDSALYLCASSPSGTEGETQYFGPGTRLLVL.